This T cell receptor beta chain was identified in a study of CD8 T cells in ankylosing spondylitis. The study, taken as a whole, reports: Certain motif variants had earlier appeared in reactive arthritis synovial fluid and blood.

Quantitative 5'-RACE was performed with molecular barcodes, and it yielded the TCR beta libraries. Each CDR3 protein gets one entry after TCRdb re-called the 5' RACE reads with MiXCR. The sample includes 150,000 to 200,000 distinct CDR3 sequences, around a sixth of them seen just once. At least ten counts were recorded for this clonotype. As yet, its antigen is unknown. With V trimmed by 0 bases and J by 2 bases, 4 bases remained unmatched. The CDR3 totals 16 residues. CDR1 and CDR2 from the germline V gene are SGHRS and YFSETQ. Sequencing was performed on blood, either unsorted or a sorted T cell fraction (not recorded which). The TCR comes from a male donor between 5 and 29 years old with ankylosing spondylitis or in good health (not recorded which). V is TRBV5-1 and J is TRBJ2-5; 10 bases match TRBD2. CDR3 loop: CASSLGSLAGQETQYF. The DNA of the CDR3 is TGCGCCAGCAGCTTGGGTTCACTAGCGGGACAAGAGACCCAGTACTTC.